This is a list of T cell receptor beta chains from one sample in a study of shared clonotypes between healthy human individuals. Libraries were prepared by immunoSEQ multiplex PCR; TCRdb keeps only in-frame clonotypes and omits some of them. The sample has about 480,000 clones, about four fifths seen once. Specimen: PBMCs. These receptors came from a woman in her thirties or forties in good health. Some clones in this sample may be carry-over from other donors' samples. Both conserved end residues are part of each CDR3. The D gene is left open where the match is weak. Clone sizes are given selectively: once, few, many, or a class where the clone is expanded.

j_call,d_call,clone_size,v_call,cdr3_aa,cdr3_nt
TRBJ1-2,TRBD1,-,TRBV6-7,CASSYSKDRVIYGYTF,TGTGCCAGCAGTTACTCGAAGGACAGGGTTATCTATGGCTACACCTTC
TRBJ1-2,-,-,TRBV7-8,CASSLEGRSGGGYTF,TGTGCCAGCAGCTTAGAGGGCAGGTCAGGAGGTGGCTACACCTTC
TRBJ2-5,-,-,TRBV20-1,CSAEHQETQYF,TGCAGTGCCGAGCACCAAGAGACCCAGTACTTC
TRBJ1-1,-,-,TRBV19,CASSIGTGNHTEAFF,TGTGCCAGTAGTATAGGGACGGGGAACCACACTGAAGCTTTCTTT
TRBJ2-5,-,-,TRBV15,CATTPGTAPQETQYF,TGTGCCACCACACCCGGGACTGCACCACAAGAGACCCAGTACTTC
TRBJ2-4,-,-,TRBV30,CAWSVSSAKNIQYF,TGTGCCTGGAGTGTATCGAGTGCCAAAAACATTCAGTACTTC
TRBJ2-3,-,-,TRBV11-2,CASSLDPSSAQYF,TGTGCCAGCAGCTTAGACCCCAGTTCGGCACAGTATTTT
TRBJ2-7,TRBD1,-,TRBV6-1,CASSELRDRYAEQYF,TGTGCCAGCAGTGAATTAAGGGACAGGTATGCCGAGCAGTACTTC
TRBJ1-2,-,-,TRBV5-5,CASSLRTGAGSYGYTF,TGTGCCAGCAGCTTACGGACCGGGGCGGGGTCCTATGGCTACACCTTC
TRBJ1-6,-,-,TRBV28,CASSSPGTNNSPLHF,TGTGCCAGCAGCTCCCCCGGGACGAATAATTCACCCCTCCACTTT
TRBJ2-4,TRBD2,once,TRBV9,CASTTGLADLAKNIQYF,TGTGCCAGCACGACAGGACTAGCGGACCTAGCCAAAAACATTCAGTACTTC
TRBJ2-5,TRBD2,-,TRBV9,CASSVGGASGSGETQYF,TGTGCCAGCAGCGTAGGAGGGGCTAGCGGGAGCGGAGAGACCCAGTACTTC
TRBJ2-7,-,-,TRBV14,CASSQEPLSSYEQYF,TGTGCCAGCAGCCAAGAACCTCTAAGCTCCTACGAGCAGTACTTC
TRBJ2-7,TRBD1,few,TRBV5-1,CASSLGDRASYEQYF,TGCGCCAGCAGCTTGGGAGACAGGGCATCCTACGAGCAGTACTTC
TRBJ2-7,TRBD1,once,TRBV7-9,CASSQGVEQYF,TGTGCCAGCAGCCAGGGGGTCGAGCAGTACTTC
TRBJ1-1,TRBD1,many,TRBV2,CASSWFAGTANVNTEAFF,TGTGCCAGCAGCTGGTTCGCCGGGACAGCAAACGTGAACACTGAAGCTTTCTTT
TRBJ1-6,-,-,TRBV5-4,CASSLGLGTLTNSPLHF,TGTGCCAGCAGCTTGGGCCTCGGGACCCTGACCAATTCACCCCTCCACTTT
TRBJ1-4,-,-,TRBV6-6,CASRPPGQPTNEKLFF,TGTGCCAGCAGACCGCCGGGACAACCAACTAATGAAAAACTGTTTTTT
TRBJ2-1,TRBD2,-,TRBV5-1,CASSLAAPGGNEQFF,TGCGCCAGCAGCTTGGCTGCCCCGGGGGGCAATGAGCAGTTCTTC
TRBJ2-2,TRBD2,-,TRBV29-1,CSVRAGVGSTGELFF,TGCAGCGTTAGAGCGGGAGTCGGCAGTACCGGGGAGCTGTTTTTT
TRBJ2-3,TRBD1,-,TRBV19,CASRPDRGRSGEQYF,TGTGCCAGCAGGCCGGACAGGGGGCGGTCCGGGGAGCAGTATTTT
TRBJ2-7,TRBD1,-,TRBV6-1,CASQGQGALYEQYF,TGTGCCAGCCAAGGACAGGGAGCCCTCTACGAGCAGTACTTC
TRBJ2-7,-,-,TRBV5-1,CASSLGGGNTYEQYF,TGCGCCAGCAGCTTGGGCGGCGGAAATACCTACGAGCAGTACTTC
TRBJ1-1,TRBD1,-,TRBV5-1,CASSSPTGVNTEAFF,TGCGCCAGCAGCTCGCCGACAGGGGTGAACACTGAAGCTTTCTTT
TRBJ2-5,-,once,TRBV20-1,CSAALGAQYF,TGCAGTGCTGCCCTTGGAGCCCAGTACTTC
TRBJ1-1,TRBD1,few,TRBV28,CASSLQGAGDTEAFF,TGTGCCAGCAGTCTACAGGGGGCGGGGGACACTGAAGCTTTCTTT
TRBJ2-7,TRBD2,-,TRBV7-8,CASSPAFMASGSPYEQYF,TGTGCCAGCAGCCCGGCGTTTATGGCTAGCGGGAGTCCCTACGAGCAGTACTTC
TRBJ2-2,TRBD1,-,TRBV10-3,CAAKTGVGELFF,TGTGCCGCCAAGACAGGGGTCGGGGAGCTGTTTTTT
TRBJ1-5,-,-,TRBV28,CASNPPGPDQPQHF,TGTGCCAGCAACCCCCCGGGCCCAGATCAGCCCCAGCATTTT
TRBJ2-5,-,-,TRBV19,CASSSLQETQYF,TGTGCCAGTAGTAGCCTCCAAGAGACCCAGTACTTC
TRBJ2-7,-,-,TRBV6-5,CASRGGGLYEQYF,TGTGCCAGCAGGGGTGGGGGGCTGTACGAGCAGTACTTC
TRBJ1-2,-,-,TRBV6-5,CASSDYRDGGYTF,TGTGCCAGCAGTGACTACAGGGATGGTGGCTACACCTTC
TRBJ2-5,-,-,TRBV7-8,CASSLFPTAETQYF,TGTGCCAGCAGCTTATTCCCTACCGCTGAGACCCAGTACTTC
TRBJ2-7,TRBD2,-,TRBV5-1,CASSLEVSGRAVEQYF,TGCGCCAGCAGCTTGGAGGTCAGCGGGAGGGCCGTTGAGCAGTACTTC
TRBJ2-2,TRBD2,once,TRBV27,CASSLFRDYGGELFF,TGTGCCAGCAGTTTATTTAGGGACTACGGCGGGGAGCTGTTTTTT
TRBJ2-1,TRBD2,-,TRBV7-9,CASSRGTSGRHNEQFF,TGTGCCAGCAGCCGCGGGACTAGCGGGAGACACAATGAGCAGTTCTTC
TRBJ2-5,-,-,TRBV7-3,CASSLDWQETQYF,TGTGCCAGCAGCCTGGACTGGCAAGAGACCCAGTACTTC
TRBJ1-2,-,many,TRBV6-1,CASSELGYGYTF,TGTGCCAGCAGTGAACTAGGGTATGGCTACACCTTC
TRBJ1-4,-,-,TRBV16,CASSQQAGEKLFF,TGTGCCAGCAGCCAACAGGCGGGTGAAAAACTGTTTTTT
TRBJ2-6,TRBD1,-,TRBV28,CASSLIGWGGQGLIGANVLTF,TGTGCCAGCAGTTTAATTGGATGGGGTGGACAGGGGTTAATTGGGGCCAACGTCCTGACTTTC
TRBJ1-1,-,-,TRBV6-5,CASSPAGGNTEAFF,TGTGCCAGCAGCCCTGCGGGGGGGAACACTGAAGCTTTCTTT
TRBJ1-5,-,-,TRBV6-5,CASHGAGANNQPQHF,TGTGCCAGCCATGGGGCAGGGGCGAACAATCAGCCCCAGCATTTT
TRBJ1-2,TRBD1,-,TRBV4-2,CASSDRLGQGLFGYTF,TGTGCCAGCAGCGATCGTCTGGGACAGGGTTTATTTGGCTACACCTTC
TRBJ1-2,-,-,TRBV28,CASSFGGHYGYTF,TGTGCCAGCAGTTTCGGGGGCCACTATGGCTACACCTTC
TRBJ2-7,-,-,TRBV7-2,CASSFDPGTPAYEQYF,TGTGCCAGCAGCTTCGACCCCGGGACCCCAGCCTACGAGCAGTACTTC
TRBJ2-3,TRBD2,-,TRBV5-1,CASAAGTSGTDTQYF,TGCGCCAGCGCCGCGGGAACTAGCGGCACAGATACGCAGTATTTT
TRBJ2-7,TRBD2,-,TRBV7-3,CASSLYSGSYEQYF,TGTGCCAGCAGCTTATATAGCGGGAGCTACGAGCAGTACTTC
TRBJ1-1,TRBD1,-,TRBV6-6,CASSFGQGSEAFF,TGTGCCAGCAGTTTCGGACAGGGGAGTGAAGCTTTCTTT
TRBJ2-5,-,-,TRBV20-1,CSASRRETQYF,TGCAGTGCTTCCCGAAGGGAGACCCAGTACTTC
TRBJ2-7,TRBD1,-,TRBV27,CASTIRTGSSYEQYF,TGTGCCAGCACTATCCGGACAGGGAGCTCCTACGAGCAGTACTTC
TRBJ2-2,-,-,TRBV5-1,CASSFRSDPTGELFF,TGCGCCAGCAGCTTCCGGTCGGACCCGACCGGGGAGCTGTTTTTT
TRBJ2-7,TRBD1,many,TRBV4-1,CASSKEGTGLDEQYF,TGCGCCAGCAGCAAAGAAGGGACAGGTCTCGACGAGCAGTACTTC
TRBJ2-2,TRBD1,-,TRBV6-5,CASSLRGTVITGELFF,TGTGCCAGCAGTTTGAGAGGGACAGTGATCACCGGGGAGCTGTTTTTT
TRBJ2-1,-,-,TRBV2,CASSEDRHNEQFF,TGTGCCAGCAGCGAGGACAGACACAATGAGCAGTTCTTC